The next 6 T cell receptor beta chains were all read from a single sample in a study of post-analysis software for immune sequencing data. Regarding the study as a whole: In patients, TRBV5-6, TRBV5-1 and TRBV20-1 belonged to several TRBV segments found more frequently than in controls.

Their antigens remain unidentified. Prepared TCR beta cDNA libraries contained unique molecular identifiers. MiXCR was run by TCRdb on the PCR reads, yielding one entry per CDR3 protein. The table has roughly 600,000 distinct CDR3 sequences, 44% seen once. Sequenced: blood. The receptors originated from a girl aged 5 to 17 with multiple sclerosis.

The V and J genes are TRBV5-5 and TRBJ2-5; TRBD2 agrees at 7 bases. Germline V gene sequence: CDR1 SGHKS, CDR2 YYEKEE (reference sequence). Trimming cost V 1 base and J 0 bases; bases outside gene matches: 6. This CDR3 is 16 amino acids long. The CDR3 here is CASSLRVGGYQETQYF. DNA for the CDR3: TGTGCCAGCAGCTTGCGGGTCGGGGGGTACCAAGAGACCCAGTACTTC.

This chain connects TRBV29-1 to TRBJ2-1; perhaps TRBD2 as D (5 bases). V lost 6 bases and J lost 0, with 12 bases in between. This CDR3 contains 14 residues. Germline V lookup: CDR1 SQVTM, CDR2 ANQGSEA. CDR3 nucleotide sequence: TGCAGCGTCGGGAAAAAGATCTCCTACAATGAGCAGTTCTTC. Translation: CSVGKKISYNEQFF.

The gene calls are TRBV12-3 or TRBV12-4 and TRBJ1-1; D possibly corresponds to TRBD1 (5 bases). V was clipped by 6 bases and J by 5 bases, with 16 bases between them. The CDR3 has 14 residues. For the CDR3, the DNA is TGTGCCAGCAGCCTGGAGGGGCGGAGAACTGAAGCTTTCTTT. Protein sequence: CASSLEGRRTEAFF.

The V gene is TRBV6-5, the J gene TRBJ2-7; no definite D call. Germline CDR1 reads MNHEY; CDR2 reads SVGAGI. This CDR3 is built from 11 residues. The chain's CDR3 is CVVGVGYEQYF. The CDR3 coding sequence is TGTGTGGTGGGCGTGGGCTACGAGCAGTACTTC.

V usage is TRBV12-3 or TRBV12-4 and J usage is TRBJ2-1; the D is unclear. The V gene lost 7 bases and the J gene lost 8 bases, with 18 bases spanning the gap. This CDR3 is 14 amino acids long. The CDR3 protein is CASTDFPWVDEQFF. The CDR3 DNA reads as TGTGCCAGCACCGACTTTCCGTGGGTCGATGAGCAGTTCTTC.

This sequence joins TRBV20-1 and TRBJ1-6; no reliable D call. The CDR3 sequence is 13 residues long. The germline CDR1 and CDR2 sequences are DFQATT and SNEGSKA (reference sequence). V was cut by 2 bases and J by 8 bases, with 10 bases left in between. The CDR3 reads CSARSRPDSPLHF. The DNA for the CDR3 is TGCAGTGCTAGAAGCAGACCCGATTCACCCCTCCACTTT.